The 5 T cell receptor beta chains below all came from one sample that was sequenced in a study of graft-versus-host responses after intestinal transplantation. No antigen has been assigned to these receptors. TCRdb's table, derived via immunoSEQ multiplex PCR, lists solely in-frame clones and lacks some. The sample lists about 110,000 clones; just over 90% were seen once. The specimen comprised unstimulated CD8+ T cells sorted from spleen or lymph node cells, sampled before intestinal transplant. The source of these receptors is a human donor who received an intestinal transplant.

This chain joins TRBV28 and TRBJ2-3; TRBD1 is a possible D gene (6 bases). The CDR3 extends over 15 amino acids. The germline V gene has CDR1 MDHEN and CDR2 SYDVKM. Trimming left V 6 bases short and J 0 bases short, with 13 bases between. The CDR3 reads CASSPGTTSTDTQYF. The CDR3 nucleotides are TGTGCCAGCAGCCCAGGGACAACTAGCACAGATACGCAGTATTTT.

The chain employs TRBV4-1 and TRBJ1-1, with 7 bases lining up with TRBD1. Trimming at V came to 8 bases and at J to 4 bases, leaving 10 bases not matched to a gene. Germline V CDR1 and CDR2: MGHRA, YSYEKL. This CDR3 is built from 14 residues. The CDR3 loop reads CASEYGGGRTEAFF. CDR3 nucleotide sequence: TGCGCCAGCGAGTACGGAGGGGGCCGCACTGAAGCTTTCTTT.

The rearrangement links TRBV27 to TRBJ2-1, with D perhaps TRBD2 (5 bases). V was pared by 2 bases and J by 10 bases, with 12 bases between. Germline V gives CDR1 MNHEY, CDR2 SMNVEV (reference sequence). This CDR3 contains 13 residues. Here the CDR3 reads CASSLGLSGEQFF. The CDR3 region has the DNA TGTGCCAGCAGTTTAGGTCTTTCGGGGGAGCAGTTCTTC.

The V gene is TRBV4-1, the J gene TRBJ2-3; D is possibly TRBD2 (6 bases). The CDR3 extends over 14 amino acids. From germline, CDR1 is MGHRA and CDR2 YSYEKL. Trimming stripped 4 bases from V and 1 base from J, with 9 bases between. CDR3 sequence reads: CASSPEGGTDTQYF. The CDR3 coding sequence is TGCGCCAGCAGCCCGGAGGGCGGCACAGATACGCAGTATTTT.

The rearrangement joins TRBV11-2 to TRBJ2-7; perhaps D is TRBD1 or TRBD2 (5 bases each). V was shortened by 5 bases and J by 3 bases, with 11 bases between the two germline ends. The CDR3 is made up of 13 amino acids. The germline V gene has CDR1 SGHAT and CDR2 FQNNGV. CDR3 in DNA: TGTGCCAGCAGCCCTAGTGGGGGCTACGAGCAGTACTTC. Translating it yields CASSPSGGYEQYF.